The entry below describes one T cell receptor beta chain. In the original processing: Reference gene primer amplification yielded estimated nucleated cell counts. The method was immunoSEQ multiplex PCR; TCRdb's version includes in-frame clones alone and lacks a portion of them. V, J and clone size are taken as reported in that table, and D and trimming were inferred from the DNA itself. This table holds 150,000 or so clones, more than 75% found once. This specimen comes from a study of blood T cell repertoires in COVID-19. The CDR3 length is 15 residues. Germline V CDR1 and CDR2: MNHEY, SMNVEV (reference sequence). Losses at the gene ends were 4 bases for V and 4 bases for J; bases not matched to a gene: 5.

The sequenced material came from peripheral blood. This TCR was recovered from a man older than 75 with acute or convalescent COVID-19. The chain joins TRBV27 to TRBJ2-7, with TRBD2 matching over 12 bases. The CDR3 region has the DNA TGTGCCAGCAGTTCTCGGACTAGCGGGGTTTACGAGCAGTACTTC. Encoded protein: CASSSRTSGVYEQYF.